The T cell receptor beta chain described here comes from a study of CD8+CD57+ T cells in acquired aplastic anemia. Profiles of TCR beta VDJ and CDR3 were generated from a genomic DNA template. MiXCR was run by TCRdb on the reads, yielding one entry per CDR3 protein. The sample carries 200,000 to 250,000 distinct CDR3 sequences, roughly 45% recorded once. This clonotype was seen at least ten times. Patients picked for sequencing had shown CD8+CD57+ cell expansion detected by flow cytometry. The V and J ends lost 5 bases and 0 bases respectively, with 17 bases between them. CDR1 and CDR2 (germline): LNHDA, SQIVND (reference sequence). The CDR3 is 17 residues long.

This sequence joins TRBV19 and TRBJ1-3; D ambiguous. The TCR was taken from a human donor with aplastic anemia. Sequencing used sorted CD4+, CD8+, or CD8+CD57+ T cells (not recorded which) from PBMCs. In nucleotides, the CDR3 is TGTGCCAGTAGTTTCTTCTTCGACTCTTCCTCTGGAAACACCATATATTTT. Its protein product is CASSFFFDSSSGNTIYF.